The clone carrying this T cell receptor beta chain was seen just once. The antigen is unknown. These data belong to a study of T cell responses to AZD1222 COVID-19 vaccine. Points from the study as a whole: Only 5 or 6 AZD1222 recipients were seropositive at baseline. Regions 160-218 and 743-854 held dominance among vaccine-associated CD4 TCRs, which spanned spike. Vaccination with two AZD1222 doses was followed by a rise in Spike-specific TCR breadth and depth. As reported, nearly half of all spike-specific TCRs target variant regions that are unmutated.

The assay was immunoSEQ multiplex PCR, and TCRdb's table has in-frame clones only and misses some. The repertoire consists of approximately 160,000 clones, with 90% occurring once and the leading ten covering about 1.4%. The CDR3 length is 12 residues. V was clipped by 5 bases and J by 5 bases, with 7 bases between them. This chain uses TRBV12-3 or TRBV12-4 with TRBJ2-1; D remains ambiguous. This TCR came from an adult in good health. The sample consisted of peripheral blood, taken on day 0 of AZD1222 vaccination. The CDR3 region is CASSEIHNEQFF. The CDR3, as DNA: TGTGCCAGCAGTGAAATCCACAATGAGCAGTTCTTC.